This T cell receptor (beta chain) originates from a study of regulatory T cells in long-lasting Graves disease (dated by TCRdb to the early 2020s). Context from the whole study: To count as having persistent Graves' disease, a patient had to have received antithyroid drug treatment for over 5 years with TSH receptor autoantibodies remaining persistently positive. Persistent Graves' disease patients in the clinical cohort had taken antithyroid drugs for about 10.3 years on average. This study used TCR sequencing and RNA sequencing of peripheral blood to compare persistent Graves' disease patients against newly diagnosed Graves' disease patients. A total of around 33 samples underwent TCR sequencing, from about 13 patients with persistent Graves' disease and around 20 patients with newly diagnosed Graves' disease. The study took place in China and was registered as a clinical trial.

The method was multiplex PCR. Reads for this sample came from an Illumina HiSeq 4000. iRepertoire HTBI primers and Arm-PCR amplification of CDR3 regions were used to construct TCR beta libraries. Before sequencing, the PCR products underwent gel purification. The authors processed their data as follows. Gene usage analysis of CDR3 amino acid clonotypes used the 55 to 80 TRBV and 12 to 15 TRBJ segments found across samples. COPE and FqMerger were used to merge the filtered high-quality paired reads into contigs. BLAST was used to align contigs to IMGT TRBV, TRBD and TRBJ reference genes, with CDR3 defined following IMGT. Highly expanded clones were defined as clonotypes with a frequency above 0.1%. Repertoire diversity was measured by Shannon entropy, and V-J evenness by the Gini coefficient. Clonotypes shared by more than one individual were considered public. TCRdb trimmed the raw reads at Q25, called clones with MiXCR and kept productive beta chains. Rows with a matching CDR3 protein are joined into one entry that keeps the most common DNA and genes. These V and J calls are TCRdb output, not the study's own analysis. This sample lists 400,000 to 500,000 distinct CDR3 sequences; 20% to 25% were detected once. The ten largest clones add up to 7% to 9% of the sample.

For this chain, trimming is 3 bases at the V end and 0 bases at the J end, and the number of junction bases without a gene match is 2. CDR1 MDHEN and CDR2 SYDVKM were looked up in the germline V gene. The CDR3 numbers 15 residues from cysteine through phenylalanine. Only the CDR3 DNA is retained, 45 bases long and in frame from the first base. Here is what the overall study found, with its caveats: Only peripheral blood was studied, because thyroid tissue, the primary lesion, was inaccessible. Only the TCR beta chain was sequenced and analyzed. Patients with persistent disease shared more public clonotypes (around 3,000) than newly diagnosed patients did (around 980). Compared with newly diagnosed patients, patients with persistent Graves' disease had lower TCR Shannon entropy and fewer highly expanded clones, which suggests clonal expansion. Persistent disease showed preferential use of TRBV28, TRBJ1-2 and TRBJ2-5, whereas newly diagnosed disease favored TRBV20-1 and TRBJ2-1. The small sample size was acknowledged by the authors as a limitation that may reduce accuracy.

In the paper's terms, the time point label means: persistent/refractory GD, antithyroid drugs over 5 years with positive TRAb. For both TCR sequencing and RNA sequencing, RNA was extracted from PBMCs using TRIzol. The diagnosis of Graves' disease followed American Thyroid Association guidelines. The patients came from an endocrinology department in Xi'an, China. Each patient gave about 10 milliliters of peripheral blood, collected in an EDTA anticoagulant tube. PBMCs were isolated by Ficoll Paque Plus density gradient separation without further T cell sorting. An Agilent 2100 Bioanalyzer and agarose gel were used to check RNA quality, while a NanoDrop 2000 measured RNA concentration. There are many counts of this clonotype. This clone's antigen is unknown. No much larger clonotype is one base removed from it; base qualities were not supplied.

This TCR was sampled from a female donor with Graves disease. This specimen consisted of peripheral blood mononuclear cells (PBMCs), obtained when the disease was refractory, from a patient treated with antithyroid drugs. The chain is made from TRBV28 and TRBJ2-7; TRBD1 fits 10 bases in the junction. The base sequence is TGTGCCAGCAGTTTGTGGGACAGGGGCTCCTACGAGCAGTACTTC. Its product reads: CASSLWDRGSYEQYF.